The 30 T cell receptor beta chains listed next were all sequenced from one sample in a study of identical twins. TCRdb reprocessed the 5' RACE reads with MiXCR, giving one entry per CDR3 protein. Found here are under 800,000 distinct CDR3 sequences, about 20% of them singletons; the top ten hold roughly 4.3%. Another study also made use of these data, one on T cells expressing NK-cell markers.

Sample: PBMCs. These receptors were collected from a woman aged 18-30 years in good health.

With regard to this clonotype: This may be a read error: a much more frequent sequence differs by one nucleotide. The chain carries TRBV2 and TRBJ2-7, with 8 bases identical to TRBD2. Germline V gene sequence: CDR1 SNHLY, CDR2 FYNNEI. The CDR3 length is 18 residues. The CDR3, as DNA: TGTACCAGCAGTTCTGACTGGGTTGGAGGACTAGCATTCTACGAGCAGTACTTC. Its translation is CTSSSDWVGGLAFYEQYF.

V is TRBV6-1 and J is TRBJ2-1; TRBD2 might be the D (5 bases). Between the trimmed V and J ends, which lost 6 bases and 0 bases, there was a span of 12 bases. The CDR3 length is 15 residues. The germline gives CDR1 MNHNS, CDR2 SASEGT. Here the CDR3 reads CASSPEGDSYNEQFF. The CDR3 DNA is TGTGCCAGCAGCCCAGAGGGCGACTCCTACAATGAGCAGTTCTTC.

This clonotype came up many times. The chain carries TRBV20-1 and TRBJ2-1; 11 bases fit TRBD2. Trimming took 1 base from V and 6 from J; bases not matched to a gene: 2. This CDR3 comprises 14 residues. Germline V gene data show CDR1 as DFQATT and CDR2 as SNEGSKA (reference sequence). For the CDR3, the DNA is TGCAGTGCTAGAGGACTAGCGGGACGCAATGAGCAGTTCTTC. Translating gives CSARGLAGRNEQFF.

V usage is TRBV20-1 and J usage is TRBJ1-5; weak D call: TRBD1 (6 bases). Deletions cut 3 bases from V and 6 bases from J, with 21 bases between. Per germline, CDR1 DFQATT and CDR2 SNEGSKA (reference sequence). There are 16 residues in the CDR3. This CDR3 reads CSASGSSGGGGQPQHF. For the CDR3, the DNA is TGCAGTGCTAGTGGTTCAAGCGGAGGGGGTGGTCAGCCCCAGCATTTT.

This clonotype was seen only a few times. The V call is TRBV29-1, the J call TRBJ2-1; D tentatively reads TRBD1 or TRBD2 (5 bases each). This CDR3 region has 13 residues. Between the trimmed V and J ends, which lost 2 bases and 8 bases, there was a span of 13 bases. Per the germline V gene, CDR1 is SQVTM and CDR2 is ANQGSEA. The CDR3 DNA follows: TGCAGCGTTGAAAGAACCAGGGACGATGAGCAGTTCTTC. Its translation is CSVERTRDDEQFF.

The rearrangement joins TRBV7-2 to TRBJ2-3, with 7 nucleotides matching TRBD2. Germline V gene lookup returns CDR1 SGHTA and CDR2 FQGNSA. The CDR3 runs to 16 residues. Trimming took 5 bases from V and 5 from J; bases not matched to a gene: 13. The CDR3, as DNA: TGTGCCAGCAGCCTGGGGATTGGCGGGGGAAGAGATACGCAGTATTTT. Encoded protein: CASSLGIGGGRDTQYF. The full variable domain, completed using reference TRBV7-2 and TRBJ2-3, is GAGVSQSPSNKVTEKGKDVELRCDPISGHTALYWYRQSLGQGLEFLIYFQGNSAPDKSGLPSDRFSAERTGGSVSTLTIQRTQQEDSAVYLCASSLGIGGGRDTQYFGPGTRLTVL.

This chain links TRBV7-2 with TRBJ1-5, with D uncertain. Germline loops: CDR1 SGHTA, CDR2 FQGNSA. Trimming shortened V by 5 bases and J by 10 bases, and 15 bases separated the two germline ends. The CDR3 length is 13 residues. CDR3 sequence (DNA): TGTGCCAGCAGCGCAATTGGGCGAGGACCCCAGCATTTT. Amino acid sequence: CASSAIGRGPQHF.

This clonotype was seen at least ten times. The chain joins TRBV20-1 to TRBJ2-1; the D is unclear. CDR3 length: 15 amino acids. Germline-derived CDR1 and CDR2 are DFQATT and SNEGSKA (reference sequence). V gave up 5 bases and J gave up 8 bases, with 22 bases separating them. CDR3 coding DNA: TGCAGTGCTCCCCGAGGCAGCGCCCTTGGGGATGAGCAGTTCTTC. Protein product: CSAPRGSALGDEQFF.

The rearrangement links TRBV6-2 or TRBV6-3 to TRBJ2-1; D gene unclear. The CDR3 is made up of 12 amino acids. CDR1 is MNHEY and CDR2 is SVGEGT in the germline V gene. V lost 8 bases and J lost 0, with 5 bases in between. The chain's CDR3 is CASADSYNEQFF. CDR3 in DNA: TGTGCCAGCGCGGACTCCTACAATGAGCAGTTCTTC.

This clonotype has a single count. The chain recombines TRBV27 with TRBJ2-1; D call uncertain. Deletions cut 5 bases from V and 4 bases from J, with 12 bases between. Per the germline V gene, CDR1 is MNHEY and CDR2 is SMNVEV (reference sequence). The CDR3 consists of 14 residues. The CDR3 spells CASSVRILYNEQFF. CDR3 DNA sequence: TGTGCCAGCAGTGTGCGGATCCTTTACAATGAGCAGTTCTTC.

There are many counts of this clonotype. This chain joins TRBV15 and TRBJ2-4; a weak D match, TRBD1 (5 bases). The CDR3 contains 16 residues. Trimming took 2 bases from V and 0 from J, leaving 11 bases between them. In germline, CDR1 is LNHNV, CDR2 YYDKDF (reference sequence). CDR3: CATSRILQVAKNIQYF. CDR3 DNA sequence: TGTGCCACCAGCAGAATATTACAGGTAGCCAAAAACATTCAGTACTTC.

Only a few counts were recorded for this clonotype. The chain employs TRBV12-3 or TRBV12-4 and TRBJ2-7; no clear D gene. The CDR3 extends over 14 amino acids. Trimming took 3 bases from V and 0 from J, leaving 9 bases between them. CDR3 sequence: CASSLMRLSYEQYF. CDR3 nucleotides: TGTGCCAGCAGTTTGATGCGGCTCTCCTACGAGCAGTACTTC.

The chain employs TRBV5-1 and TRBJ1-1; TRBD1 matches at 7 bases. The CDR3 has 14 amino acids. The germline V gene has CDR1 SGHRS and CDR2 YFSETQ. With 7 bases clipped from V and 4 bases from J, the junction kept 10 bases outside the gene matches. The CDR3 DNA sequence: TGCGCCAGCGCGAATTCGACAGGGAGCACTGAAGCTTTCTTT. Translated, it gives CASANSTGSTEAFF.

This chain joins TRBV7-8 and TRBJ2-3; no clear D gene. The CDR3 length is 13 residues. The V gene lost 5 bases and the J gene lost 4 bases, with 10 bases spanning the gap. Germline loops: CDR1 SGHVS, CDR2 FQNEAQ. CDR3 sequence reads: CASSQQTADTQYF. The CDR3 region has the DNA TGTGCCAGCAGCCAACAGACTGCAGATACGCAGTATTTT.

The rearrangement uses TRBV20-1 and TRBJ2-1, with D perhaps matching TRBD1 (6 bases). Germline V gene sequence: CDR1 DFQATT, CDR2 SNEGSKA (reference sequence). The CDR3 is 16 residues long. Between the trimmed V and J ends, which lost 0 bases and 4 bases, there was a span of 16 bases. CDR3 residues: CSARDFSTGPYNEQFF. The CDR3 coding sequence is TGCAGTGCTAGAGATTTTAGTACAGGGCCGTACAATGAGCAGTTCTTC.

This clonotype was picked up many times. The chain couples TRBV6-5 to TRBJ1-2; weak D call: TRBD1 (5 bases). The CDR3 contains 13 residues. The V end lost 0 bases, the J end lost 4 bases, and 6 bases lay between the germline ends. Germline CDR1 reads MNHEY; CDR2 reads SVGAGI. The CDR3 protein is CASSYSGGYGYTF. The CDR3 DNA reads TGTGCCAGCAGTTACTCTGGGGGCTATGGCTACACCTTC.

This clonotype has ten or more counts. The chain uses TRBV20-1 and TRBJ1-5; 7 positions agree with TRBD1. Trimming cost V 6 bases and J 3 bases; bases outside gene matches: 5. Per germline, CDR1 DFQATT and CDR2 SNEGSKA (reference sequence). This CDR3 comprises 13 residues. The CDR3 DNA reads TGCAGTGCCCGTGACAGGGACAATCAGCCCCAGCATTTT. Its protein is CSARDRDNQPQHF.

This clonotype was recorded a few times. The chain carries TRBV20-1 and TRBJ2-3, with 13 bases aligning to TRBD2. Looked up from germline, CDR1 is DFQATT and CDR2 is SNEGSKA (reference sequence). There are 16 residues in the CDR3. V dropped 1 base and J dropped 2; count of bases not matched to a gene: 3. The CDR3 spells CSARAGTSGNTDTQYF. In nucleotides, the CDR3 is TGCAGTGCTAGAGCCGGGACTAGCGGGAACACAGATACGCAGTATTTT.

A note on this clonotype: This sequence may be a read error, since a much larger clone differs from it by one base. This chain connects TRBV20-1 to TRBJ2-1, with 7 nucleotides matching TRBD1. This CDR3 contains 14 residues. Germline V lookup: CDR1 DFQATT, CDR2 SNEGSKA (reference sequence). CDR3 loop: CSAYRDRTYNEQLF. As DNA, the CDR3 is TGCAGTGCTTACCGGGACAGAACCTACAATGAGCAGCTCTTC.

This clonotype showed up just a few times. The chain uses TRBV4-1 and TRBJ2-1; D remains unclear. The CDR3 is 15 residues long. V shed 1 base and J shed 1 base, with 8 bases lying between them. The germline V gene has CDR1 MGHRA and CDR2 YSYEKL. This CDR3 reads CASSQGTVSYNEQFF. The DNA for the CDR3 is TGCGCCAGCAGCCAAGGGACGGTATCCTACAATGAGCAGTTCTTC.

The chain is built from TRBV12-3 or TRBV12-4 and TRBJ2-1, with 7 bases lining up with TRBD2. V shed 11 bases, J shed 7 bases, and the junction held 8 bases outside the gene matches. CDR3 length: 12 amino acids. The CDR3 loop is CASQRGRNEQFF. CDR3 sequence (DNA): TGTGCCTCCCAGCGGGGCCGGAATGAGCAGTTCTTC.

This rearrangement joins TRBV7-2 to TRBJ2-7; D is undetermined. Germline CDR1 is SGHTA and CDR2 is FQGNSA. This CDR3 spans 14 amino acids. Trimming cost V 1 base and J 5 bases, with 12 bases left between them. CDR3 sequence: CASSLGAGPHEQYF. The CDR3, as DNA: TGTGCCAGCAGCTTAGGGGCAGGACCTCACGAGCAGTACTTC.

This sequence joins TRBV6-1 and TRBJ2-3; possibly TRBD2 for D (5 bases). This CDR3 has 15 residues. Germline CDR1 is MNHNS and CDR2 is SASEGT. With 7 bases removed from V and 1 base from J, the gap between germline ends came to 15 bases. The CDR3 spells CASTKARGGTDTQYF. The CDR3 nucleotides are TGTGCCAGCACTAAGGCCCGGGGAGGCACAGATACGCAGTATTTT.

The CDR3 sequence: CATSRARAGGDYEQNEQFF. CDR3 nucleotide sequence: TGTGCCACCAGCAGAGCCCGAGCGGGAGGAGATTATGAACAAAATGAGCAGTTCTTC. The chain employs TRBV15 and TRBJ2-1, with TRBD2 matching over 9 bases. CDR1 is LNHNV, CDR2 YYDKDF, per germline (reference sequence). This CDR3 is built from 19 residues. V was clipped by 1 base and J by 7 bases; unmatched bases: 17. Full variable domain (missing parts from reference TRBV15 and TRBJ2-1): DAMVIQNPRYQVTQFGKPVTLSCSQTLNHNVMYWYQQKSSQAPKLLFHYYDKDFNNEADTPDNFQSRRPNTSFCFLDIRSPGLGDTAMYLCATSRARAGGDYEQNEQFFGPGTRLTVL.

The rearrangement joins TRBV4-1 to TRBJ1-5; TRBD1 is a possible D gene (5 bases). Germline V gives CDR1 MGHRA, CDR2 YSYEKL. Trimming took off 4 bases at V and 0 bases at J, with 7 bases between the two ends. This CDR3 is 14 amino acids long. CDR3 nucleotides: TGCGCCAGCAGCCTACAGGCTAGCAATCAGCCCCAGCATTTT. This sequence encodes CASSLQASNQPQHF.

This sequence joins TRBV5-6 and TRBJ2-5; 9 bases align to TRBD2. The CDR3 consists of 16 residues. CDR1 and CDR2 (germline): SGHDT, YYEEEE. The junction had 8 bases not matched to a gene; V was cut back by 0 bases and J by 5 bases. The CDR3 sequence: CASSLGGLAEGETQYF. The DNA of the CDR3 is TGTGCCAGCAGCTTGGGGGGACTAGCCGAGGGCGAGACCCAGTACTTC.

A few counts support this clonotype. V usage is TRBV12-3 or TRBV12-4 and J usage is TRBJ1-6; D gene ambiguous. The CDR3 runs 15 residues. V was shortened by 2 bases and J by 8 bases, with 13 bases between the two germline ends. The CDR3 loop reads CASSLSGGLDSPLHF. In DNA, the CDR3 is TGTGCCAGCAGTTTATCCGGCGGTTTAGATTCACCCCTCCACTTT.

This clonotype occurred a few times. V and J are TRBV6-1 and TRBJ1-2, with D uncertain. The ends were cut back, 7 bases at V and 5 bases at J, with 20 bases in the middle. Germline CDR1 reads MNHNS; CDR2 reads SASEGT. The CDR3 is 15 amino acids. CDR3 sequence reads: CASISARSPFYGYTF. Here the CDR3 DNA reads TGTGCCAGCATATCCGCTCGGAGCCCCTTTTATGGCTACACCTTC.

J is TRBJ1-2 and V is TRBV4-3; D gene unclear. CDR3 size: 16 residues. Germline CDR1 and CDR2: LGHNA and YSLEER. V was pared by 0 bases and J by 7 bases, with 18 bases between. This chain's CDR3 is CASSQEEYTALPGYTF. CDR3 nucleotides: TGCGCCAGCAGCCAAGAAGAGTACACCGCTTTGCCTGGCTACACCTTC.

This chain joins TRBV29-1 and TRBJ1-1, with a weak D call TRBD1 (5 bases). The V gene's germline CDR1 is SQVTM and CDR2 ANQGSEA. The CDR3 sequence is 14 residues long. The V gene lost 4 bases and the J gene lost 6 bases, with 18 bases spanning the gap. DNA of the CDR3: TGCAGCGTTGTTCCCGCGGGGGGAGGGGCTGAAGCTTTCTTT. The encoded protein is CSVVPAGGGAEAFF.